A selection of T cell receptor beta chains follows, all from one sample in a study of beta chain features in type 1 diabetes. Repertoires were generated with immunoSEQ multiplex PCR, while TCRdb's copy carries only in-frame clones and drops some. The sample yields just over 600,000 clones, 15% to 19% seen once. Specimen: naive CD4+ T cells from blood. The receptor source for this set is a man younger than 30 in good health. CDR3s include the opening cysteine and the closing phenylalanine or tryptophan. The order of the fields is J gene, V gene, clone size, D gene, CDR3 DNA, CDR3 protein. D genes are given only for firm matches. Only part of the rows carry a size: once, few, many, or a class if the clone is expanded.

TRBJ2-2	TRBV14	few	TRBD1	TGTGCCAGCAGCCAAGAGTGGGGACAGGTTTACACCGGGGAGCTGTTTTTT	CASSQEWGQVYTGELFF
TRBJ2-7	TRBV28	-	-	TGTGCCAGCAGTCAGTTAATAGCGGTCCCCTACGAGCAGTACTTC	CASSQLIAVPYEQYF
TRBJ1-5	TRBV28	-	TRBD1	TGTGCCAGCAGTTTATTGGGACAGGGTGGGCAGCCCCAGCATTTT	CASSLLGQGGQPQHF
TRBJ2-1	TRBV28	few	-	TGTGCCAGCAGCTCCTACAATGAGCAGTTCTTC	CASSSYNEQFF
TRBJ2-1	TRBV15	once	TRBD2	TGTGCCACCTTTCCGACTAGCGGGGCTCGGAGGGGGAATGAGCAGTTCTTC	CATFPTSGARRGNEQFF
TRBJ1-5	TRBV28	few	-	TGTGCCAGCAGTTCCGGCAGGGGCAGCAATCAGCCCCAGCATTTT	CASSSGRGSNQPQHF
TRBJ2-1	TRBV21-1	few	-	TGTGCCAGCAGCAAAGCGCTGGGGGGGCCCTACAATGAGCAGTTCTTC	CASSKALGGPYNEQFF
TRBJ2-6	TRBV10-3	few	TRBD1	TGTGCCATCAGAAGACAGGGGGCTTCTGGGGCCAACGTCCTGACTTTC	CAIRRQGASGANVLTF
TRBJ2-1	TRBV9	few	TRBD2	TGTGCCAGCAGCTCTTCCGGGTCGGCGGGAGGGCCGACCTACAATGAGCAGTTCTTC	CASSSSGSAGGPTYNEQFF
TRBJ1-4	TRBV6-6	-	TRBD1	TGTGCCAGCAGTGAGGGACAGGGCTTGACGCAAAAACTGTTTTTT	CASSEGQGLTQKLFF
TRBJ2-3	TRBV18	few	-	TGTGCCAGCTCACCACCGGCGACAGATACGCAGTATTTT	CASSPPATDTQYF
TRBJ2-6	TRBV15	-	-	TGTGCCACCAGCCCTGACCGGAGTGGTGCCAACGTCCTGACTTTC	CATSPDRSGANVLTF
TRBJ1-1	TRBV5-4	few	TRBD1	TGTGCCAGCAGCGAGGGACAGTGGGAGACTGAAGCTTTCTTT	CASSEGQWETEAFF
TRBJ2-7	TRBV6-1	-	-	TGTGCCAGCAGGAGGGGACTCTCCGACTCCTACGAGCAGTACTTC	CASRRGLSDSYEQYF
TRBJ1-1	TRBV7-3	-	-	TGTGCCAGCAGCTTAGATCGGGTGGGAGAGGCTTTCTTT	CASSLDRVGEAFF
TRBJ2-2	TRBV2	few	-	TGTGCCAGCAGCATCTACACCGGGGAGCTGTTTTTT	CASSIYTGELFF
TRBJ2-1	TRBV7-2	-	-	TGTGCCAGCAGCTATCCCCCCGGTCGGCGGGGATATTCCTACAATGAGCAGTTCTTC	CASSYPPGRRGYSYNEQFF
TRBJ2-7	TRBV7-3	few	-	TGTGCCAGCAGCTTATCTCACGGCGAGCAGTACTTC	CASSLSHGEQYF
TRBJ2-2	TRBV18	-	-	TGTGCCAGCTCACCACGGCTTGAGCTGTTTTTT	CASSPRLELFF
TRBJ2-2	TRBV5-1	few	-	TGCGCCAGCAGCCTCGACAGGGAGGACGGGGAGCTGTTTTTT	CASSLDREDGELFF
TRBJ2-4	TRBV7-9	-	-	TGTGCCAGCAGCTTAATCTCGGGAAACATTCAGTACTTC	CASSLISGNIQYF
TRBJ1-2	TRBV6-5	few	TRBD1	TGTGCCAGCTCCCGGGCAGGGGGAAACTATGGCTACACCTTC	CASSRAGGNYGYTF
TRBJ2-3	TRBV14	few	-	TGTGCCAGCTGCCGAGGAGGGAGCACAGATACGCAGTATTTT	CASCRGGSTDTQYF
TRBJ1-1	TRBV6-5	few	TRBD1	TGTGCCAGCAGTTCCAGGGACAGGAACACTGAAGCTTTCTTT	CASSSRDRNTEAFF
TRBJ2-1	TRBV6-5	-	TRBD1	TGTGCCAGCAGCCGGGACAGGGCCCGAGGGAATGAGCAGTTCTTC	CASSRDRARGNEQFF
TRBJ2-7	TRBV19	-	-	TGTGCCAGTAGCTCCCTTAGTCCGGCGGGGTCCTCCTACGAGCAGTACTTC	CASSSLSPAGSSYEQYF
TRBJ2-3	TRBV19	few	-	TGTGCCAGTAGTATAGATTTGGGTTATGGCAAAGATACGCAGTATTTT	CASSIDLGYGKDTQYF
TRBJ2-1	TRBV7-9	few	TRBD1	TGTGCCAGCATCCTGGGGCGAGGGGGCCCAAAAATCGGGGAGCAGTTCTTC	CASILGRGGPKIGEQFF
TRBJ1-1	TRBV18	-	-	TGTGCCAGCTCACCCCAAGAGGGCACTGAAGCTTTCTTT	CASSPQEGTEAFF
TRBJ2-4	TRBV6-4	-	-	TGTGCCAGCAGTGCTCAGACCTGGAACATTCAGTACTTC	CASSAQTWNIQYF
TRBJ2-7	TRBV7-9	few	TRBD2	TGTGCCAGCAGCAGGGGACTAGCGGGAGCTAGTAGCTCCTACGAGCAGTACTTC	CASSRGLAGASSSYEQYF
TRBJ2-5	TRBV2	-	-	TGTGCCAGCAGTGAGGGGGGATGGTACCAAGAGACCCAGTACTTC	CASSEGGWYQETQYF
TRBJ2-1	TRBV4-1	-	-	TGCGCCAGCAGCCAAGCGGGAACTGAGCAGTTCTTC	CASSQAGTEQFF
TRBJ1-2	TRBV6-5	-	TRBD1	TGTGCCAGCGGAACCGGGACAGAAACTTATGGCTACACCTTC	CASGTGTETYGYTF
TRBJ1-1	TRBV7-2	-	TRBD1	TGTGCCAGCAGTCGTAGATGGGGGGACAGAAACACTGAAGCTTTCTTT	CASSRRWGDRNTEAFF
TRBJ1-2	TRBV19	few	-	TGTGCCAGTAGTATGGCGGGGTACCATGGCTACACCTTC	CASSMAGYHGYTF
TRBJ1-2	TRBV6-1	-	TRBD1	TGTGCCAGCAGTGAAGTTCTTCCGGACAGGGGGAGAGGCTACACCTTC	CASSEVLPDRGRGYTF
TRBJ2-4	TRBV7-9	many	-	TGTGCCAGCAGCTTGGAGGAGCTAGCCAAAAACATTCAGTACTTC	CASSLEELAKNIQYF
TRBJ2-5	TRBV2	few	-	TGTGCCAGCAGTGGGACAGCGCAAGAGACCCAGTACTTC	CASSGTAQETQYF
TRBJ2-1	TRBV9	once	TRBD1	TGTGCCAGCAGCGTAGGCTCCGGGACAGGGTTCAATGAGCAGTTCTTC	CASSVGSGTGFNEQFF
TRBJ2-1	TRBV11-2	few	-	TGTGCCAGCAGCTTAGCGCGGGGCCAGCCCAGCTTTGAGCAGTTCTTC	CASSLARGQPSFEQFF
TRBJ1-2	TRBV19	-	-	TGTGCCAGTAGTATTTTAAACAGTCACTATGGCTACACCTTC	CASSILNSHYGYTF
TRBJ1-2	TRBV4-2	-	-	TGTGCCAGCAGCCCGGGGGGACCCTATGGCTACACCTTC	CASSPGGPYGYTF
TRBJ2-7	TRBV28	-	-	TGTGCCAGCAGATCCGGGGGCCCCTACGAGCAGTACTTC	CASRSGGPYEQYF
TRBJ1-1	TRBV7-2	-	TRBD1	TGTGCCAGCAGCTTAAGACAGGGGGCAAAAGCTTTCTTT	CASSLRQGAKAFF
TRBJ2-5	TRBV6-5	-	-	TGTGCCAGCAGTTCCCCGGGACTAGAGACCCAGTACTTC	CASSSPGLETQYF
TRBJ1-5	TRBV7-9	-	TRBD1	TGTGCCAGCAGCTTAGCGACAGGGGATCAGCCCCAGCATTTT	CASSLATGDQPQHF
TRBJ2-7	TRBV9	few	-	TGTGCCAGCAGCGTAGCGGTCAATCAATACGAGCAGTACTTC	CASSVAVNQYEQYF
TRBJ2-4	TRBV4-1	-	-	TGCGCCAGCAGCCGTTCACCCCGGGAACCCGGGAAGGGGTTAGCCAAAAACATTCAGTACTTC	CASSRSPREPGKGLAKNIQYF
TRBJ2-5	TRBV2	-	TRBD2	TGTGCCAGCAGCCTACTAGCGGGAGGAGAGACCCAGTACTTC	CASSLLAGGETQYF
TRBJ1-6	TRBV30	-	-	TGTGCCTACCGCCCACAGGGTATGATAAGTTCACCCCTCCACTTT	CAYRPQGMISSPLHF
TRBJ2-7	TRBV27	few	-	TGTGCCAGCAGTTTAGCCAGCTTAGGGGCCTACGAGCAGTACTTC	CASSLASLGAYEQYF
TRBJ1-5	TRBV20-1	-	-	TGCAGTGCTAGTCGTGGTCAGCCCCAGCATTTT	CSASRGQPQHF
TRBJ2-1	TRBV5-6	-	-	TGTGCCAGCAGCTTGAAGGGGGTTAAGGACCTTGTCCCCAGCCGGTTCTTC	CASSLKGVKDLVPSRFF
TRBJ1-1	TRBV27	-	-	TGTGCCAGCAGTCTGCGACGGGACACTGAAGCTTTCTTT	CASSLRRDTEAFF
TRBJ1-2	TRBV7-9	few	-	TGTGCCAGCAGCCGATACTCGGGAAAGGACTACACCTTC	CASSRYSGKDYTF
TRBJ2-6	TRBV19	-	-	TGTGCCAGTAGTATCCACGGGAGCTCTGGGGCCAACGTCCTGACTTTC	CASSIHGSSGANVLTF
TRBJ1-5	TRBV5-1	-	-	TGCGCCAGCAGCTTGGCTGGGGTAGGCAATCAGCCCCAGCATTTT	CASSLAGVGNQPQHF
TRBJ1-1	TRBV29-1	few	-	TGCAGCGTTGACGGGGGATTGAACACTGAAGCTTTCTTT	CSVDGGLNTEAFF